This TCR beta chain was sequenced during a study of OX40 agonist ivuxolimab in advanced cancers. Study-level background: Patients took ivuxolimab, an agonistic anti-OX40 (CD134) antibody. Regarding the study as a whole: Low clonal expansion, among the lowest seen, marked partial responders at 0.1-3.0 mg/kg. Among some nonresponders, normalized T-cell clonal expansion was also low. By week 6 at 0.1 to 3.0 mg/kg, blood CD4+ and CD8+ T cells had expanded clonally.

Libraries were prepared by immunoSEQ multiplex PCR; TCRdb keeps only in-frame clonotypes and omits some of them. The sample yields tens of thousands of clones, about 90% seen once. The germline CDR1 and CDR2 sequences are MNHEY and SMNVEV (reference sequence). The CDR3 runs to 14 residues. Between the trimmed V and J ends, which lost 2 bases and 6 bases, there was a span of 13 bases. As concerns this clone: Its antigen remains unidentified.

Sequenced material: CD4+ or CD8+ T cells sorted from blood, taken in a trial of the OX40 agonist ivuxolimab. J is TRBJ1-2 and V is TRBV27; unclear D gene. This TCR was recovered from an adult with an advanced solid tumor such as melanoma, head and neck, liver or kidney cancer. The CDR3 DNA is TGTGCCAGCAGTTTAACCCAGAGATATCATGGCTACACCTTC. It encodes CASSLTQRYHGYTF.